These 15 T cell receptor beta chains originate from one sample sequenced in a study of blood T cell repertoires in COVID-19. TCRdb's table, derived via immunoSEQ multiplex PCR, lists solely in-frame clones and lacks some. Here the sample spans just under 20,000 clones, roughly 85% being singletons. The sequencing input was peripheral blood. The receptors come from a human donor with active COVID-19. The donor label of this sample is uncertain.

By sample share, this clone is medium-sized (0.01 to 0.1%). Other DNA variants within this sample encode the same CDR3. V usage is TRBV19 and J usage is TRBJ1-5; D is unresolved. This CDR3 region has 13 residues. The germline V and J ends were trimmed by 3 bases and 2 bases, with 5 bases remaining between them. Germline V gives CDR1 LNHDA, CDR2 SQIVND (reference sequence). The CDR3 sequence: CASSIIGNQPQHF. CDR3 DNA sequence: TGTGCCAGTAGTATCATAGGCAATCAGCCCCAGCATTTT.

The chain joins TRBV9 to TRBJ1-4; the match to TRBD1 covers 9 bases. CDR3 length: 15 amino acids. CDR1 and CDR2 (germline): SGDLS, YYNGEE. The junction had 5 bases not matched to a gene; V was cut back by 3 bases and J by 5 bases. The CDR3 loop reads CASSATGTGNEKLFF. As DNA, the CDR3 is TGTGCCAGCAGCGCAACCGGGACAGGGAATGAAAAACTGTTTTTT.

The chain links TRBV6-5 to TRBJ1-1; D might be TRBD1 (5 bases). The CDR3 length is 13 residues. V lost 7 bases, J lost 2 bases, and 11 bases lay in between. Germline V gene data show CDR1 as MNHEY and CDR2 as SVGAGI. The CDR3 coding sequence is TGTGCCAGCACCACCTGGGGCAACACTGAAGCTTTCTTT. Translating it yields CASTTWGNTEAFF.

CDR3 region: CAINRDNSGNTIYF. The CDR3 nucleotides read TGTGCCATCAATCGGGACAACTCTGGAAACACCATATATTTT. The chain links TRBV6-5 to TRBJ1-3, with a possible D match to TRBD1 (6 bases). There are 14 residues in the CDR3. Germline lookup yields CDR1 MNHEY and CDR2 SVGAGI. V was shortened by 10 bases and J by 0 bases, with 13 bases between the two germline ends.

V gene TRBV5-6 combines with J gene TRBJ2-3, with 12 bases that match TRBD2. Germline V gene data show CDR1 as SGHDT and CDR2 as YYEEEE. V shed 3 bases, J shed 8 bases, and the junction held 10 bases outside the gene matches. This CDR3 comprises 16 residues. The CDR3 DNA reads as TGTGCCAGCAGCTCCGGCTTCCTAGCGGGGGGGGTTACGCAGTATTTT. Its protein product is CASSSGFLAGGVTQYF.

The chain combines TRBV5-4 with TRBJ1-2; TRBD1 matches 7 bases. The CDR3 spans 13 residues. V shed 2 bases and J 8 bases; nucleotides not matched to a gene: 6. CDR1 and CDR2 (germline): SGHNT, YYREEE (reference sequence). The CDR3 sequence is CASSFDRVAGYTF. CDR3 DNA: TGTGCCAGCAGCTTTGACAGGGTGGCGGGCTACACCTTC.

The gene calls are TRBV9 and TRBJ2-2; 11 bases are shared with TRBD2. This CDR3 comprises 15 residues. Trimming removed 2 bases from V and 7 bases from J; junction bases left unmatched: 4. Germline CDR1 is SGDLS and CDR2 is YYNGEE. CDR3 sequence reads: CASSVTSGGSGELFF. CDR3 in DNA: TGTGCCAGCAGCGTCACTAGCGGGGGAAGCGGGGAGCTGTTTTTT.

This clone turned up a few times. V and J are TRBV27 and TRBJ1-5, with a possible D match to TRBD1 (5 bases). There are 16 residues in the CDR3. Germline CDR1 MNHEY, CDR2 SMNVEV (reference sequence). V gave up 5 bases and J gave up 0 bases, with 14 bases separating them. The CDR3 reads CASSPVGGYSNQPQHF. The CDR3 nucleotides are TGTGCCAGCAGTCCCGTGGGGGGGTATAGCAATCAGCCCCAGCATTTT.

V usage is TRBV21-1 and J usage is TRBJ2-3; the D call of TRBD2 is as the table states it, not checked on the DNA. TRBV21-1 is a pseudogene segment. CDR3 length: 18 amino acids. The CDR3 bases are TGTGCCAGCAGCAATTCCCTCAGATTGCTGAGGGTCGGAGATACGCAGTATTTT. It translates to CASSNSLRLLRVGDTQYF.

The V call is TRBV27, the J call TRBJ2-1; 15 bases are a match to TRBD2. The CDR3 totals 20 residues. Per germline, CDR1 MNHEY and CDR2 SMNVEV (reference sequence). The V and J ends lost 6 bases and 0 bases, in that order; junction bases with no gene match: 12. In DNA form, the CDR3 reads TGTGCCAGCAGACGATTTGGGACTAGCGGGAGGACTACCTCCTACAATGAGCAGTTCTTC. It codes for CASRRFGTSGRTTSYNEQFF.

The chain employs TRBV19 and TRBJ1-5; D is undetermined. CDR1 and CDR2 from the germline V gene are LNHDA and SQIVND (reference sequence). The ends were cut back, 7 bases at V and 6 bases at J, with 19 bases in the middle. CDR3 length: 15 residues. The CDR3 region has the DNA TGTGCCAGTACCCAGAGAGGCCGCCCGGTTCAGCCCCAGCATTTT. Its protein is CASTQRGRPVQPQHF.

The genes are TRBV5-4 and TRBJ1-2; TRBD1 is a possible D gene (6 bases). In germline, CDR1 is SGHNT, CDR2 YYREEE (reference sequence). The CDR3 runs 13 residues. With 3 bases removed from V and 9 bases from J, the gap between germline ends came to 15 bases. This CDR3 reads CASSSGAERSYTF. As DNA, the CDR3 is TGTGCCAGCAGCTCAGGGGCGGAAAGGAGCTACACCTTC.

The chain carries TRBV19 and TRBJ1-3; D is unresolved. CDR1 is LNHDA, CDR2 SQIVND, per germline (reference sequence). The CDR3 contains 16 residues. Trimming shortened V by 4 bases and J by 0 bases, and 13 bases separated the two germline ends. The CDR3, as DNA: TGTGCCAGTAGTACAGAACGACGGAGCTCTGGAAACACCATATATTTT. Encoded protein: CASSTERRSSGNTIYF.

This clone was observed a single time. The rearrangement uses TRBV4-3 and TRBJ1-5, with 7 bases matching TRBD1. J lost 2 bases, V lost 0 bases, and 1 base had no gene match. Germline loops: CDR1 LGHNA, CDR2 YSLEER. The CDR3 loop spans 15 amino acids. The CDR3: CASSQERGRNQPQHF. The DNA of the CDR3 is TGCGCCAGCAGCCAAGAAAGGGGGCGCAATCAGCCCCAGCATTTT.

The rearrangement joins TRBV21-1 to TRBJ2-7; the table's TRBD1 call for D was not verified on the DNA. TRBV21-1 is deemed a pseudogene. This CDR3 contains 16 residues. The CDR3 loop is CASSSQYRESSYEQYF. The CDR3 DNA sequence: TGTGCCAGCAGCTCCCAGTACAGGGAGAGCTCCTACGAGCAGTACTTC.